This T cell receptor beta chain was observed in a study of OX40 agonist ivuxolimab in advanced cancers. As for the study in general: Every 2 weeks, ivuxolimab was infused into the patients intravenously at between 0.01 and 10 mg/kg.

V was trimmed by 5 bases and J by 1 base, leaving 13 bases between them. From germline, CDR1 is LNHNV and CDR2 YYDKDF (reference sequence). The CDR3 covers 15 residues. Profiled with immunoSEQ multiplex PCR; TCRdb holds only in-frame clones, not every one. The repertoire includes roughly 60,000 clones, roughly nine tenths of them detected once, and 13% to 15% sits in the top ten. V usage is TRBV15 and J usage is TRBJ2-3; perhaps TRBD1 as D (5 bases). This TCR came from an adult with an advanced solid tumor such as melanoma, head and neck, liver or kidney cancer. Source: CD4+ or CD8+ T cells sorted from blood, taken in a trial of the OX40 agonist ivuxolimab. As DNA, the CDR3 is TGTGCCACCAGCGACAGAGGTTTTGGCACAGATACGCAGTATTTT. It codes for CATSDRGFGTDTQYF.